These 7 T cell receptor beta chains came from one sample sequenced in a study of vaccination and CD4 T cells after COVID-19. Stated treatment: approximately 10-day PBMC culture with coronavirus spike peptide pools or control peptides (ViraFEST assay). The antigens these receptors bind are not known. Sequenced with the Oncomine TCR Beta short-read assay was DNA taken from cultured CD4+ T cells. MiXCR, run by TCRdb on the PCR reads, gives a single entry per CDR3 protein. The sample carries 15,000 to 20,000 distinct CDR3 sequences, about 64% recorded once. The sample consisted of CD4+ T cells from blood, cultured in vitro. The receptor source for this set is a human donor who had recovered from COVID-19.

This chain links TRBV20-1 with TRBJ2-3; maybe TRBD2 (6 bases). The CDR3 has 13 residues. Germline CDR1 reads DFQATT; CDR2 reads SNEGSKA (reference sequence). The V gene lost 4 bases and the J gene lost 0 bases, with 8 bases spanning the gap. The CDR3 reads CSANSGSTDTQYF. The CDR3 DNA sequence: TGCAGTGCTAACAGCGGGAGCACAGATACGCAGTATTTT.

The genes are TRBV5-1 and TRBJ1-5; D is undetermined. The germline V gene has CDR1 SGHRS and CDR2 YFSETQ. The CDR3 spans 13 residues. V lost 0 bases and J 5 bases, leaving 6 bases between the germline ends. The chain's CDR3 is CASSLVPDQPQHF. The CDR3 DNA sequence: TGCGCCAGCAGCTTGGTTCCGGATCAGCCCCAGCATTTT.

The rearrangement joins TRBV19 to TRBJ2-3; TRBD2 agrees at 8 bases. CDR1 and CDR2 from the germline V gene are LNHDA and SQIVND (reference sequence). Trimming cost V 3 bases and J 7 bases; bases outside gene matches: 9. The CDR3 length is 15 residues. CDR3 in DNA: TGTGCCAGTAGTATTCGGCGGGGGGAAGGGAATACGCAGTATTTT. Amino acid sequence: CASSIRRGEGNTQYF.

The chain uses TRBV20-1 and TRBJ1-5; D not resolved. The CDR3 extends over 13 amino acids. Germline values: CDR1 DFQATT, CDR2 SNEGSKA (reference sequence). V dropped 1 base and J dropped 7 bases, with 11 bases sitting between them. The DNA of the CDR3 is TGCAGTGCTAGAGGGTCTTTAGAACAGCCCCAGCATTTT. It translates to CSARGSLEQPQHF.

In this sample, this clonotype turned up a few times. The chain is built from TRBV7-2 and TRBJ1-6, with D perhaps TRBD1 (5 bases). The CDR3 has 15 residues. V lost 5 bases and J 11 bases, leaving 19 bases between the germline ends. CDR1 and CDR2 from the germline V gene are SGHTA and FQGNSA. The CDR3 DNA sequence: TGTGCCAGCAGCCCCCAGGACGTAGCGGGGGCACCCCTCCACTTT. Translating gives CASSPQDVAGAPLHF.

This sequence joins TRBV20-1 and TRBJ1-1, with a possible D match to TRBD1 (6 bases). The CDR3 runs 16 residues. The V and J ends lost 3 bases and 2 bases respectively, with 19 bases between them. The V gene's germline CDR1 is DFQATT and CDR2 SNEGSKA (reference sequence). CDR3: CSARGITGTPNTEAFF. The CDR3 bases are TGCAGTGCTAGGGGAATTACCGGGACACCAAACACTGAAGCTTTCTTT.

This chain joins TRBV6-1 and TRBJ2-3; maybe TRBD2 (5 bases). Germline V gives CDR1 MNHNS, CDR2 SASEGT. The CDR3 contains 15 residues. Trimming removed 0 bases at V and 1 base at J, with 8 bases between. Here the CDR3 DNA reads TGTGCCAGCAGTGAAGCTGGGCGGGGCACAGATACGCAGTATTTT. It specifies CASSEAGRGTDTQYF.